This TCR beta chain was found in a study of blood T cell repertoires in COVID-19. About the research overall: From T cells, B-cell-depleted T cells, or PBMCs came the material, which was cDNA or gDNA.

Germline CDR1 MDHEN, CDR2 SYDVKM. Trimming took 4 bases from V and 7 from J; bases not matched to a gene: 6. The CDR3 contains 15 residues. Seattle's enrolled individuals joined amid active infection and were then monitored longitudinally. Sequenced by immunoSEQ multiplex PCR; TCRdb stores in-frame clones only, minus some. The sample contains approximately 120,000 clones, approximately 85% of which appear only once. The source material was peripheral blood. The chain combines TRBV28 with TRBJ1-6; 8 bases map to TRBD1. This TCR was sampled from a woman aged 80 or over with COVID-19, enrolled during active disease. CDR3: CASSSRTGPNSPLHF. The DNA for the CDR3 is TGTGCCAGCAGTTCCCGGACAGGGCCAAATTCACCCCTCCACTTT.